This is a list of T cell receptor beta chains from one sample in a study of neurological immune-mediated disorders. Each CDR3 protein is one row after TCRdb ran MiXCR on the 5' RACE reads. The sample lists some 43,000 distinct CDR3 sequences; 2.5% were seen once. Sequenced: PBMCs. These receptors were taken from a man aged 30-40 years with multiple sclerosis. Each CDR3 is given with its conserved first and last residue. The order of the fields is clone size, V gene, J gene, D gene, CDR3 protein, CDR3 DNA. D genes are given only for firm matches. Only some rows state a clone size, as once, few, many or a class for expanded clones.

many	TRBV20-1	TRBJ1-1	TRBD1	CSASGQGEAFF	TGCAGTGCTTCTGGACAGGGGGAAGCTTTCTTT
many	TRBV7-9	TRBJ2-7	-	CASSLVLDYEQYF	TGTGCCAGCAGCCTCGTCCTTGACTACGAGCAGTACTTC
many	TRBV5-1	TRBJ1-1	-	CASSPGTPTLNTEAFF	TGCGCCAGCAGCCCAGGGACTCCTACCCTGAACACTGAAGCTTTCTTT
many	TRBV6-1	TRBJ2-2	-	CASLPPGRGNTGELFF	TGTGCCAGCCTACCTCCAGGGAGAGGGAACACCGGGGAGCTGTTTTTT
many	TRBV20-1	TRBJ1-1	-	CRAKTANTEAFF	TGCAGGGCTAAGACAGCGAACACTGAAGCTTTCTTT
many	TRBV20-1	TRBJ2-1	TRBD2	CSASWGLAGPYNEQFF	TGCAGTGCTAGTTGGGGGCTAGCGGGCCCCTACAATGAGCAGTTCTTC
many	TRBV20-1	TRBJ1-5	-	CSATPGANSNQPQHF	TGCAGTGCTACCCCAGGGGCAAATAGCAATCAGCCCCAGCATTTT
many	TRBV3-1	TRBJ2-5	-	CAEHLCIPQETQYF	TGTGCCGAACACCTTTGCATACCCCAAGAGACCCAGTACTTC
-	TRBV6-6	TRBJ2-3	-	CASSYPGIDTQYF	TGTGCCAGCAGTTACCCGGGGATAGATACGCAGTATTTT
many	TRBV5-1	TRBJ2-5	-	CASSFWSRSGETQYF	TGCGCCAGCAGCTTTTGGTCCAGGTCGGGAGAGACCCAGTACTTC
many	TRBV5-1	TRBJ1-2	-	CASSLDNRNYGYTF	TGCGCCAGCAGCTTGGATAACAGGAACTATGGCTACACCTTC
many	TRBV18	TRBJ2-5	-	CASSPLPSEGTQYF	TGTGCCAGCTCACCACTTCCTAGCGAAGGGACCCAGTACTTC
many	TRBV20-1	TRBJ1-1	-	CSARGGSGAGTEAFF	TGCAGTGCTAGAGGGGGATCAGGGGCAGGGACTGAAGCTTTCTTT
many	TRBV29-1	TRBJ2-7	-	CSTLKTVGSYEQYF	TGCAGCACTTTGAAGACTGTAGGCTCCTACGAGCAGTACTTC
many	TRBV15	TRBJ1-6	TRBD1	CATSRDVDRVSSPLHF	TGTGCCACCAGCAGAGACGTAGACAGGGTCAGTTCACCCCTCCACTTT
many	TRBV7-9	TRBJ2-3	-	CASSLLGLGTSTDTQYF	TGTGCCAGCAGCTTATTGGGACTCGGGACTAGCACAGATACGCAGTATTTT
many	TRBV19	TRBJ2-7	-	CASSIYSGTYEQYF	TGTGCCAGTAGTATCTATTCAGGGACCTACGAGCAGTACTTC
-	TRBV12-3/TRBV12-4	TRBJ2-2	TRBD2	CASRRTSGGVIGELFF	TGTGCCAGCAGGCGGACTAGCGGGGGGGTTATCGGGGAGCTGTTTTTT
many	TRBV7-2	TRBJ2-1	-	CASNLGGTEQFF	TGTGCCAGCAACTTAGGGGGGACTGAGCAGTTCTTC
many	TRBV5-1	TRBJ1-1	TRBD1	CASSADRGNTEAFF	TGCGCCAGCAGCGCCGACAGGGGAAACACTGAAGCTTTCTTT
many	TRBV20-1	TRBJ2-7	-	CSARGTEWDEQYF	TGCAGTGCTAGAGGGACAGAATGGGACGAGCAGTACTTC
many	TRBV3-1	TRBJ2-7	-	CASSQGRAGYEQYF	TGTGCCAGCAGCCAGGGACGGGCGGGTTACGAGCAGTACTTC
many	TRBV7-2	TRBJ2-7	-	CASSLEAGRSYEQYF	TGTGCCAGCAGCTTAGAGGCGGGACGTTCCTACGAGCAGTACTTC
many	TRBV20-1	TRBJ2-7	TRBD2	CSASLPSGGSSYEQYF	TGCAGTGCTAGTTTACCTAGCGGGGGGAGCTCCTACGAGCAGTACTTC
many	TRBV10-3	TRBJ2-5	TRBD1	CAISEGDREETQYF	TGTGCCATCAGTGAGGGGGACAGGGAAGAGACCCAGTACTTC
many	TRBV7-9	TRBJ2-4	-	CASSLVTGTKNIQYF	TGTGCCAGCAGCTTAGTAACAGGGACCAAAAACATTCAGTACTTC
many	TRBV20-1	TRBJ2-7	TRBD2	CSALPLSLAGSSYEQYF	TGCAGTGCTCTTCCCCTCTCTCTAGCGGGGAGCTCCTACGAGCAGTACTTC
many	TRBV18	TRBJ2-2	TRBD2	CASSPGLAGMNTGELFF	TGTGCCAGCTCACCGGGCCTAGCGGGGATGAACACCGGGGAGCTGTTTTTT
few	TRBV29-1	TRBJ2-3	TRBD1	CSSTGTGGGDTQYF	TGCAGCTCGACCGGGACAGGGGGCGGAGATACGCAGTATTTT
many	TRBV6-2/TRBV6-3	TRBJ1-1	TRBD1	CASRAQVGTGGTLNTEAFF	TGTGCCAGCAGGGCTCAGGTTGGGACAGGGGGGACCCTGAATACTGAAGCTTTCTTT
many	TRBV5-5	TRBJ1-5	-	CASSLAGQMIQPQHF	TGTGCCAGCAGCTTGGCTGGACAAATGATTCAGCCCCAGCATTTT